The rows below give T cell receptor beta chains drawn from one sample of a study of graft-versus-host responses after intestinal transplantation. These receptors lack a known antigen. Only in-frame clones appear in the TCRdb table, and some are missing; sequencing was by immunoSEQ multiplex PCR. There are roughly 39,000 clones in the sample; about 95% occur only once, and about 0.22% lies in the top ten. The source was unstimulated CD8+ T cells sorted from spleen or lymph node cells, collected before transplant. The receptors were gathered from a human donor who was the organ donor for an intestinal transplant. The CDR3 runs from the conserved cysteine through the conserved F or W. The D gene is left open where the match is weak. Size values are once, few and many counts, or a class for expanded clones, and some rows have none.

cdr3_aa,cdr3_nt,d_call,clone_size,j_call,v_call
CASSPHGGDTEAFF,TGTGCCAGCAGCCCTCACGGCGGGGACACTGAAGCTTTCTTT,.,.,TRBJ1-1,TRBV7-3
CASSPGTGTNYGYTF,TGTGCCAGCAGCCCCGGGACAGGGACTAACTATGGCTACACCTTC,TRBD1,.,TRBJ1-2,TRBV13
CASSPQSTEAFF,TGTGCCAGCAGTCCTCAGAGCACTGAAGCTTTCTTT,.,.,TRBJ1-1,TRBV6-5
CASSQEISGSYEQYF,TGCGCCAGCAGCCAAGAGATATCAGGGTCCTACGAGCAGTACTTC,.,.,TRBJ2-7,TRBV4-1
CASSLGSVSRGQPQHF,TGTGCCAGCAGTTTAGGTTCGGTTAGTAGGGGTCAGCCCCAGCATTTT,.,once,TRBJ1-5,TRBV28
CASSLPPDATNEKLFF,TGTGCCAGCAGCTTACCCCCGGATGCAACTAATGAAAAACTGTTTTTT,.,few,TRBJ1-4,TRBV7-9
CASSHFETGDGQPQHF,TGCGCCAGCAGCCATTTTGAGACAGGGGACGGACAGCCCCAGCATTTT,TRBD1,.,TRBJ1-5,TRBV4-1
CASSWGPSNQPQHF,TGTGCCAGCAGTTGGGGACCCAGCAATCAGCCCCAGCATTTT,.,.,TRBJ1-5,TRBV28
CASNPDNHETQYF,TGTGCCAGCAACCCAGACAATCATGAGACCCAGTACTTC,.,.,TRBJ2-5,TRBV6-6
CAWSVAGAQDTQYF,TGTGCCTGGAGTGTGGCGGGAGCACAAGATACGCAGTATTTT,TRBD2,once,TRBJ2-3,TRBV30